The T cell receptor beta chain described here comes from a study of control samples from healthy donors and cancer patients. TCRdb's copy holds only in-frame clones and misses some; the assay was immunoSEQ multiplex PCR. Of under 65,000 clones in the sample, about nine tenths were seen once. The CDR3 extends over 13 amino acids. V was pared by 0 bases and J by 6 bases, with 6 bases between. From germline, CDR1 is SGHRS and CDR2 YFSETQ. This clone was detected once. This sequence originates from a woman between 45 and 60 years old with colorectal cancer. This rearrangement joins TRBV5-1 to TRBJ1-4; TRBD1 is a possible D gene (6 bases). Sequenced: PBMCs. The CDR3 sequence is CASSLEGDEKLFF. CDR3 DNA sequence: TGCGCCAGCAGCTTGGAGGGGGATGAAAAACTGTTTTTT.